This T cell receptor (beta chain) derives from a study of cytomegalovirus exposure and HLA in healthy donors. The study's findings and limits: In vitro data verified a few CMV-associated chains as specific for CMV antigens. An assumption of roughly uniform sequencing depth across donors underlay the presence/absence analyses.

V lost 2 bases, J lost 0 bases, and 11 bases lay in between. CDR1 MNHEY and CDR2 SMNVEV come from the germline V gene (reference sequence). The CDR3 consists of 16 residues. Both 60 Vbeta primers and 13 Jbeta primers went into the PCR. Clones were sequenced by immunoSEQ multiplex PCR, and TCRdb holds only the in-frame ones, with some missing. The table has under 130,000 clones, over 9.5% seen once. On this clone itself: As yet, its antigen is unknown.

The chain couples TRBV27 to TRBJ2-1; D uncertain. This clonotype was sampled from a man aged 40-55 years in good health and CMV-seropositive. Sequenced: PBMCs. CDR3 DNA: TGTGCCAGCAGTTTAGAAGCGACCCTCTCCTACAATGAGCAGTTCTTC. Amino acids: CASSLEATLSYNEQFF.